The clone carrying this TCR beta chain appeared a few times. Its antigen is unknown. This entry belongs to a study of blood T cells in healthy people across ages. Overall study findings and caveats: PBMCs left unsorted prevented a conclusive naive versus antigen-experienced comparison. Long-lived donors exceeded aged donors in naive CD4+ cells and diversity. Per million T cells, TCR beta diversity dropped roughly linearly as age increased.

Combining a sample-barcoded 5' primer with a J-beta primer mix, a second PCR ran for roughly 7 to 11 cycles. Every cDNA molecule carried a tag from a template-switch adaptor bearing 12 random nucleotides. MiXCR, run by TCRdb on the 5' RACE reads, gives a single entry per CDR3 protein. This table holds approximately 1,000,000 distinct CDR3 sequences, around two fifths found once. This CDR3 has 14 residues. The V segment lost 5 bases and the J segment 4 bases; nucleotides outside the gene matches: 6. The sequence derives from a man aged 18-30 years in good health. The chain uses TRBV12-3 or TRBV12-4 and TRBJ1-1; 8 positions agree with TRBD1. Sample: blood. In nucleotides, the CDR3 is TGTGCCAGCAGTCCAGGGGGCTGGAGCACTGAAGCTTTCTTT. Its protein is CASSPGGWSTEAFF.